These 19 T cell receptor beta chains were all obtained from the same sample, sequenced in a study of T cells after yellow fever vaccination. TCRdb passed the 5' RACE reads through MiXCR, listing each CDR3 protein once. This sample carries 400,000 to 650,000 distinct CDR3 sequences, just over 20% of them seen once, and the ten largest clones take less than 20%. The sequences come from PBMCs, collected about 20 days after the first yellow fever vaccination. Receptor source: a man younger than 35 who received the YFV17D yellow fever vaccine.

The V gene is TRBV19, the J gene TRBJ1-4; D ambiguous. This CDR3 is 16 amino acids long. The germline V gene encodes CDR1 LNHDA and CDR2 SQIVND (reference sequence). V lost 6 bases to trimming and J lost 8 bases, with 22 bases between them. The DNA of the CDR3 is TGTGCCAGTAGATTCATTGGACCTACCACGGGGGAAAAACTGTTTTTT. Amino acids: CASRFIGPTTGEKLFF.

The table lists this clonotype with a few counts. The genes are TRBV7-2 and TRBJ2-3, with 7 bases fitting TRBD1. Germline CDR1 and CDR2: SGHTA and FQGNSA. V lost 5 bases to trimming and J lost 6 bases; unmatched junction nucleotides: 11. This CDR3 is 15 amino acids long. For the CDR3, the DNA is TGTGCCAGCAGCCCCCAAACAGGGGTTGGGGATACGCAGTATTTT. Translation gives CASSPQTGVGDTQYF.

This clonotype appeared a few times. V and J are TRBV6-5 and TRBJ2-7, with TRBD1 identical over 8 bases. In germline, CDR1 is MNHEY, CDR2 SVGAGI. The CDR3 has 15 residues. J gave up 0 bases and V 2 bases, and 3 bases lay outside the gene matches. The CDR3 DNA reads TGTGCCAGCAGTTACCGGACAGGGTCCTCCTACGAGCAGTACTTC. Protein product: CASSYRTGSSYEQYF.

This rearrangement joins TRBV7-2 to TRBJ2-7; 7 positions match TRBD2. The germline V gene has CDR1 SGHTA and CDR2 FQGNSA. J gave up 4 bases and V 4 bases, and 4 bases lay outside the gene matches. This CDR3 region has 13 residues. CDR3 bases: TGTGCCAGCAGCTCGGGGGAGGGGTACGAGCAGTACGTC. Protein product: CASSSGEGYEQYV.

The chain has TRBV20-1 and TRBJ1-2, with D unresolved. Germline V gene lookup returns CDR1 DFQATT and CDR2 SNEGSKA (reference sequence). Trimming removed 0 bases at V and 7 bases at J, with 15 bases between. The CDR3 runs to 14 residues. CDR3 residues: CSARERAATGGYTF. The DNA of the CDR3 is TGCAGTGCTAGAGAACGCGCGGCCACGGGTGGCTACACCTTC.

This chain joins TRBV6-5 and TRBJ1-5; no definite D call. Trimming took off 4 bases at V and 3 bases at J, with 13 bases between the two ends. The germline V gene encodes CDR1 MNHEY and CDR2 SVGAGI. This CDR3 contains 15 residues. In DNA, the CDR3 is TGTGCCAGCAGTTCCCTGGGCGGCGCCAATCAGCCCCAGCATTTT. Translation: CASSSLGGANQPQHF.

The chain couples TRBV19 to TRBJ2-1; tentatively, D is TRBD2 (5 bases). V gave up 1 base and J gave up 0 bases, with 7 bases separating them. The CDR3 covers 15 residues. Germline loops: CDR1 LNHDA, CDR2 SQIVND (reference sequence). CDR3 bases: TGTGCCAGTAGTATAGCACTAGGCTCCTACAATGAGCAGTTCTTC. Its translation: CASSIALGSYNEQFF.

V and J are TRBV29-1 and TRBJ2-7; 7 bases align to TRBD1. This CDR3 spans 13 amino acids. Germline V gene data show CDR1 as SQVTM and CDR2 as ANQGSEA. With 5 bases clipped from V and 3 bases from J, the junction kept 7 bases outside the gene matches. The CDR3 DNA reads TGCAGCGTTATTACAGGGGTTATCTACGAGCAGTACTTC. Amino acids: CSVITGVIYEQYF.

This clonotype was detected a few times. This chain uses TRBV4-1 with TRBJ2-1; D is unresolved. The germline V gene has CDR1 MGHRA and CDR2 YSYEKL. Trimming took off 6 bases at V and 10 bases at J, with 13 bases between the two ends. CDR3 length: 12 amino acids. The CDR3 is CASSGQAGEQFF. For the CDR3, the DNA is TGCGCCAGCAGTGGTCAGGCCGGGGAGCAGTTCTTC.

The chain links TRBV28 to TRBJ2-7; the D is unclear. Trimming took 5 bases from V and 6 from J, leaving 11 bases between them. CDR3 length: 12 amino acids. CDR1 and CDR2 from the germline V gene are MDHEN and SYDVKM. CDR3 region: CASSRLRPEQYF. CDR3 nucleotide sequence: TGTGCCAGCAGTCGTCTCCGGCCCGAGCAGTACTTC.

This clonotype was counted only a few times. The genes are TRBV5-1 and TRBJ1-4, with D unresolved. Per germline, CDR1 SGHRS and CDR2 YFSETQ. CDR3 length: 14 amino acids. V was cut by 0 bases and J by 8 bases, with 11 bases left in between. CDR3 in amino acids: CASSLAGLQEKLFF. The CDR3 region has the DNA TGCGCCAGCAGCTTGGCCGGGTTGCAGGAAAAACTGTTTTTT.

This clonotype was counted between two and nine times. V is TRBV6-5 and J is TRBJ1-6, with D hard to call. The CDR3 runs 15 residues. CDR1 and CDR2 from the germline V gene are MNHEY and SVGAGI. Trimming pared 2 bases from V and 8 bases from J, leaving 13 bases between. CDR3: CASSYLLRLDSPLHF. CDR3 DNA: TGTGCCAGCAGTTACCTACTCAGGCTGGATTCACCCCTCCACTTT.

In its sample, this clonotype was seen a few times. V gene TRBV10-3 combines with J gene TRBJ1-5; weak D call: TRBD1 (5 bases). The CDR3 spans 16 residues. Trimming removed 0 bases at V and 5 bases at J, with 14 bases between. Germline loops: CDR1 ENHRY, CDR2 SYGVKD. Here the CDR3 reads CAISESWFGGDQPQHF. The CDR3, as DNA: TGTGCCATCAGTGAGTCGTGGTTCGGGGGGGATCAGCCCCAGCATTTT.

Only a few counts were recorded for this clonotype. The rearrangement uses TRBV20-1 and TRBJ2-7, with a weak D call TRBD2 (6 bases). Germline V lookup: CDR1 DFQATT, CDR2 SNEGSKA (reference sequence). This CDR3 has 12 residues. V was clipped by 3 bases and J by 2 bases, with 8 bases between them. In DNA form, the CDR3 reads TGCAGTGCTAGCGGGGGAACCTACGAGCAGTACGTC. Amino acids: CSASGGTYEQYV.

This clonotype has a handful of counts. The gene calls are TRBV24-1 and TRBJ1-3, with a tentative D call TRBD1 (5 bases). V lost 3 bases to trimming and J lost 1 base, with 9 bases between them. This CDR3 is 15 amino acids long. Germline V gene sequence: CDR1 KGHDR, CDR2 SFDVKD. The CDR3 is CATSDGTESGNTIYF. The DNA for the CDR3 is TGTGCCACCAGTGATGGGACGGAATCTGGAAACACCATATATTTT.

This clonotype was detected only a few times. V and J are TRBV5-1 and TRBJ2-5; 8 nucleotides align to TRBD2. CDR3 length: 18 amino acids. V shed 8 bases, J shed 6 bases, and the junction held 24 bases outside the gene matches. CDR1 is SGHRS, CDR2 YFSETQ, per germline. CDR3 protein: CARTSVLGRRGVPKTQYF. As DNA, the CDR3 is TGCGCCAGGACCTCAGTTTTGGGGCGGCGGGGGGTCCCAAAGACCCAGTACTTC.

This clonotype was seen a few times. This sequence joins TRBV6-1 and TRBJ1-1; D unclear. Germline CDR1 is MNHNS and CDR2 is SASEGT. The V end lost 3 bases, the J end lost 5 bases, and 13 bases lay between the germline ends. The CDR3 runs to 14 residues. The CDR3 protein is CASSEAPLLTEAFF. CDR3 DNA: TGTGCCAGCAGTGAGGCCCCCTTACTTACTGAAGCTTTCTTT.

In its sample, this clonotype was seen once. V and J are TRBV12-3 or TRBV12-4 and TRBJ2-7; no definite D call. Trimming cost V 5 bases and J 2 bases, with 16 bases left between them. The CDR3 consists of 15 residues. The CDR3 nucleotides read TGTGCCAGCAGTCTCCAGGCTACCTTAACCTACGAGCAGTACTTC. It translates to CASSLQATLTYEQYF.

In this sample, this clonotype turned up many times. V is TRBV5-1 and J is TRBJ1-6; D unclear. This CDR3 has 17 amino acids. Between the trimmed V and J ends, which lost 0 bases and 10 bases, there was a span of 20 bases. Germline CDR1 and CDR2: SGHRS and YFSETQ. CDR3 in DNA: TGCGCCAGCAGCTTGGCCGCCGAAGGCCGAGGGCGGTCACCCCTCCACTTT. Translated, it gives CASSLAAEGRGRSPLHF.